This TCR beta chain was identified in a study of blood T cell repertoires in COVID-19. On the study more broadly: The analysed material was cDNA or gDNA that came from T cells, B-cell-depleted T cells, or PBMCs.

Trimming shortened V by 3 bases and J by 5 bases, and 20 bases separated the two germline ends. Germline V gene sequence: CDR1 SGHRS, CDR2 YFSETQ. CDR3 length: 16 amino acids. How the authors handled the data: Quantification of nucleated cells was approximated via reference gene primer amplification. TCRdb's table, derived via immunoSEQ multiplex PCR, lists solely in-frame clones and lacks some. V and J calls and clone size are as listed in that table; D and trimming were resolved from the DNA. The repertoire holds around 150,000 clones, with around 80% as singletons. Participants were aged about 18 to 89 years from more than 20 US areas. Recovered status applied to Cohort 3 donors who had two consecutive negative PCRs. It also applied to those with clearance or with symptom resolution.

The chain carries TRBV5-1 and TRBJ1-1; D uncertain. Sequences were obtained from PBMCs or T cells enriched from blood (not recorded which). This sequence originates from a man aged 45-65 years who had recovered from COVID-19. The CDR3 reads CASSYDDTPVGTEAFF. The CDR3 DNA sequence: TGCGCCAGCAGCTATGACGACACTCCGGTTGGGACTGAAGCTTTCTTT.